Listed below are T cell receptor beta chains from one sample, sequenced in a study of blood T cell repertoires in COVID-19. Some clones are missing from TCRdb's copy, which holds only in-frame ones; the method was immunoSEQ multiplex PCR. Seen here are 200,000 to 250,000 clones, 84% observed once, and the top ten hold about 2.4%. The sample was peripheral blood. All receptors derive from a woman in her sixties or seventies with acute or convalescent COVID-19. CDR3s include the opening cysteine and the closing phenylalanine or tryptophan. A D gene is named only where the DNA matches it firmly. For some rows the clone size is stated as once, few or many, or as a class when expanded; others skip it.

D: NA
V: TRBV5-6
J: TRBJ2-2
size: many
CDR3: CASSLATGGGITGELFF
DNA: TGTGCCAGCAGCTTGGCTACAGGGGGAGGGATCACCGGGGAGCTGTTTTTT

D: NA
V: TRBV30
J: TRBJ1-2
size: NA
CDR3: CAWSVWQANYGYTF
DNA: TGTGCCTGGAGTGTATGGCAGGCCAACTATGGCTACACCTTC

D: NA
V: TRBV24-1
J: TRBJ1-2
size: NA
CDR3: CATSDTGYGYTF
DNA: TGTGCCACCAGTGATACGGGGTATGGCTACACCTTC

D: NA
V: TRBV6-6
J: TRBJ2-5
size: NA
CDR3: CASSYRSNYQETQYF
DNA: TGTGCCAGCAGTTATCGGAGCAACTACCAAGAGACCCAGTACTTC

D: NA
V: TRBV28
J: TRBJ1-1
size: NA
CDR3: CASSLEWNTEAFF
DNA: TGTGCCAGCAGTTTAGAGTGGAACACTGAAGCTTTCTTT

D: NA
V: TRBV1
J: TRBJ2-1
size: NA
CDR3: CTSSPSGGANSSYNEQFF
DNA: TGCACCAGCAGCCCCAGCGGGGGGGCCAATAGCTCCTACAATGAGCAGTTCTTC

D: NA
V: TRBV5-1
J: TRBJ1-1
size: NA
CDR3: CASSLALGGAMNTEAFF
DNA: TGCGCCAGCAGCTTGGCCTTAGGGGGGGCTATGAACACTGAAGCTTTCTTT

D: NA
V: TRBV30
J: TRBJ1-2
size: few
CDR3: CAWSVHPQAYGYTF
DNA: TGTGCCTGGAGTGTACACCCCCAGGCCTATGGCTACACCTTC

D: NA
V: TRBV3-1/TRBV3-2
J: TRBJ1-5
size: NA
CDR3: CASGEAHSNQPQHF
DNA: TGTGCCAGCGGGGAGGCCCATAGCAATCAGCCCCAGCATTTT

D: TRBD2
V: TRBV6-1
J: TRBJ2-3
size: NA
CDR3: CASSVGTSGVTDTQYF
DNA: TGTGCCAGCAGTGTAGGGACTAGCGGAGTCACAGATACGCAGTATTTT

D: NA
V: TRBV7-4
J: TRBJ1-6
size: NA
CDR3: CASSPRGQGLNVNSPLHF
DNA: TGTGCCAGCAGCCCTCGTGGGCAGGGCCTTAATGTAAATTCACCCCTCCACTTT

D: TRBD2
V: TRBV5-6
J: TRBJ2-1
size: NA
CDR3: CASSFERGSRNKQFF
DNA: TGTGCCAGCAGCTTCGAGCGGGGGAGCAGGAATAAGCAGTTCTTC

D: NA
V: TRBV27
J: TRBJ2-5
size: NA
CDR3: CASSPRRGQETQYF
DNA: TGTGCCAGCAGCCCGAGACGCGGTCAAGAGACCCAGTACTTC

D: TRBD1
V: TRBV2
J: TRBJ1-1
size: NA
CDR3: CASSDPRDRKNTEAFF
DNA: TGTGCCAGCAGTGACCCCCGGGACAGGAAGAACACTGAAGCTTTCTTT

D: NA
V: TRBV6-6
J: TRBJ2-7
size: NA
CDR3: CASSQTLGTEQYF
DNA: TGTGCCAGCAGTCAAACTCTCGGTACCGAGCAGTACTTC